This T cell receptor (beta chain) is drawn from a study of T cells expressing NK-cell markers. About the research overall: Sorted CD3+CD56+NKG2C+, CD3+CD56+NKG2C- and CD3+CD56-NKG2C+ T cells supplied TCR beta repertoires. Findings of the study overall: The study found these clonotypes also leading the CD3+CD56-NKG2C+ fraction in a handful of donors. In roughly six donors, dominant CD3+CD56+NKG2C+ clonotypes ranked among the top 10 CD8+ clonotypes.

What made the TCR beta cDNA was 5'RACE template switching with UMIs. TCRdb reprocessed the 5' RACE reads, keeping one entry per CDR3 protein, no DNA. This table holds roughly 350,000 distinct CDR3 sequences. The CDR3 has 17 residues. In germline, CDR1 is SGHRS, CDR2 YFSETQ. As for this clonotype: The antigen remains unidentified.

What was sequenced was blood T cells: a sorted CD56 or NKG2C T cell subset, CD4+ or CD8+ T cells, or bulk PBMC T cells (not recorded which). This chain joins TRBV5-1 and TRBJ2-2; TCRdb names TRBD2, which stays unverified in the absence of DNA. This TCR derives from a man aged 18-70 years in good health. The CDR3 loop is CASSYSSGGKNTGELFF.